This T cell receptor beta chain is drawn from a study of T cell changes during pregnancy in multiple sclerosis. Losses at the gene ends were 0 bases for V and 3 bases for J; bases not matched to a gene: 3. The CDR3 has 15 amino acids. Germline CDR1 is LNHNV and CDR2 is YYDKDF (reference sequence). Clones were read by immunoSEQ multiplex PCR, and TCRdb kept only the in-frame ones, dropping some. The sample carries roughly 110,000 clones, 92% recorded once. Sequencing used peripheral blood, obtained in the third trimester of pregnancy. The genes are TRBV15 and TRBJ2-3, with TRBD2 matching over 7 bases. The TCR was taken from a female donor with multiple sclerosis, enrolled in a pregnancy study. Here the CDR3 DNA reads TGTGCCACCAGCAGAGAAGGGAGGGATACAGATACGCAGTATTTT. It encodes CATSREGRDTDTQYF.